A single sample gave rise to the 17 T cell receptor beta chains below, sequenced in a study of shared clonotypes between healthy human individuals. Data came from immunoSEQ multiplex PCR; TCRdb stores just in-frame clones and leaves some out. The sample yields about 2.1 million clones, about 93% seen once. CD45RO-negative CD8 cells positively selected for CCR7 made up the naive population, which excluded terminally differentiated effector memory CD45RA+ cells. Material: naive CD8+ T cells from PBMCs. These receptors were collected from a man younger than 35 in good health. Some clones in this sample may be carry-over from other donors' samples.

The chain carries TRBV4-1 and TRBJ1-2; D is uncertain. This CDR3 has 15 amino acids. The germline CDR1 and CDR2 sequences are MGHRA and YSYEKL. Trimming pared 2 bases from V and 4 bases from J, leaving 14 bases between. Here the CDR3 reads CASSQNSRQSYGYTF. CDR3 coding DNA: TGCGCCAGCAGCCAAAACTCCCGCCAATCCTATGGCTACACCTTC.

The count of this clone is one. The V call is TRBV9, the J call TRBJ1-3; perhaps TRBD1 as D (5 bases). This CDR3 comprises 16 residues. Per germline, CDR1 SGDLS and CDR2 YYNGEE. V was pared by 0 bases and J by 4 bases, with 14 bases between. CDR3 DNA sequence: TGTGCCAGCAGCGTAGGACCGAGAGGGGCAGGAAACACCATATATTTT. This gives the protein CASSVGPRGAGNTIYF.

The chain recombines TRBV14 with TRBJ2-2; tentatively, D is TRBD2 (6 bases). Germline values: CDR1 SGHDN, CDR2 FVKESK. This CDR3 comprises 15 residues. V lost 3 bases and J lost 5, with 13 bases in between. The CDR3 DNA follows: TGTGCCAGCAGCCAGACTGGAGGGACTACCGGGGAGCTGTTTTTT. Encoded protein: CASSQTGGTTGELFF.

The genes are TRBV7-8 and TRBJ2-4, with no clear D. CDR3 length: 16 residues. The V gene's germline CDR1 is SGHVS and CDR2 FQNEAQ. V was trimmed by 5 bases and J by 4 bases, leaving 18 bases between them. The CDR3 coding sequence is TGTGCCAGCAGCGTATCAGGACCACCCGGAAAAAACATTCAGTACTTC. Its translation is CASSVSGPPGKNIQYF.

The J gene is TRBJ2-4, the V gene TRBV5-1; possible D gene TRBD2, 5 bases. The CDR3 is 14 residues long. The germline gives CDR1 SGHRS, CDR2 YFSETQ. The ends were cut back, 0 bases at V and 8 bases at J, with 12 bases in the middle. The CDR3 DNA sequence: TGCGCCAGCAGCTTGGGTATGAGGGAGCACATTCAGTACTTC. Translated: CASSLGMREHIQYF.

The chain uses TRBV28 and TRBJ2-7; D may match TRBD1 or TRBD2 (5 bases each). CDR3 size: 15 residues. Germline assignment: CDR1 MDHEN and CDR2 SYDVKM. The ends were cut back, 2 bases at V and 0 bases at J, with 11 bases in the middle. The CDR3 spells CASSLVGVSSYEQYF. CDR3 in DNA: TGTGCCAGCAGTTTAGTGGGGGTGAGCTCCTACGAGCAGTACTTC.

The V call is TRBV15, the J call TRBJ1-2; TRBD1 might be the D (6 bases). Per the germline V gene, CDR1 is LNHNV and CDR2 is YYDKDF (reference sequence). This CDR3 spans 16 amino acids. V was clipped by 8 bases and J by 5 bases, with 24 bases between them. CDR3 DNA: TGTGCCACCTCGCCCCGGACAGTTGGGGGAAGGTATGGCTACACCTTC. Its translation: CATSPRTVGGRYGYTF.

This chain joins TRBV27 and TRBJ2-7, with no clear D. The V gene's germline CDR1 is MNHEY and CDR2 SMNVEV (reference sequence). V shed 8 bases and J shed 3 bases, with 17 bases lying between them. The CDR3 length is 14 residues. This CDR3 is CASQPNGPLYEQYF. CDR3 sequence (DNA): TGTGCCAGCCAACCCAACGGGCCTCTCTACGAGCAGTACTTC.

The chain couples TRBV7-9 to TRBJ2-1; 7 bases fit TRBD2. The J segment lost 5 bases and the V segment lost 6 bases, leaving 10 bases of the junction unmatched. CDR1 SEHNR and CDR2 FQNEAQ come from the germline V gene (reference sequence). The CDR3 sequence is 15 residues long. The CDR3 coding sequence is TGTGCCAGCAGACAACTTCCGGGAGGAAACAATGAGCAGTTCTTC. Its translation is CASRQLPGGNNEQFF.

This sequence joins TRBV4-3 and TRBJ2-7; possible D gene TRBD1, 6 bases. Germline CDR1 and CDR2: LGHNA and YSLEER. The CDR3 has 15 amino acids. V was cut by 0 bases and J by 3 bases, with 12 bases left in between. The CDR3 sequence is CASSQDRTVDYEQYF. The DNA for the CDR3 is TGCGCCAGCAGCCAAGATAGGACAGTAGACTACGAGCAGTACTTC.

This chain connects TRBV7-9 to TRBJ2-5; D gene unclear. The CDR3 length is 13 residues. Trimming cost V 5 bases and J 3 bases, with 10 bases left between them. Germline lookup yields CDR1 SEHNR and CDR2 FQNEAQ (reference sequence). CDR3 sequence reads: CASSGHGKETQYF. The DNA of the CDR3 is TGTGCCAGCAGCGGGCACGGCAAAGAGACCCAGTACTTC.

The rearrangement links TRBV15 to TRBJ2-1; maybe TRBD2 (6 bases). The length of the CDR3 is 15 residues. Germline CDR1 reads LNHNV; CDR2 reads YYDKDF (reference sequence). Trimming stripped 1 base from V and 8 bases from J, with 15 bases between. The CDR3 reads CATSRVASAGDEQFF. CDR3 sequence (DNA): TGTGCCACCAGCAGAGTGGCTAGCGCCGGGGATGAGCAGTTCTTC.

The CDR3 loop is CASSSRDREFYEQYF. In DNA, the CDR3 is TGTGCCAGTAGTAGCCGGGACAGGGAGTTCTACGAGCAGTACTTC. The chain links TRBV19 to TRBJ2-7; 9 bases agree with TRBD1. J lost 3 bases, V lost 4 bases, and 7 bases had no gene match. CDR3 length equals 15 residues. Germline V CDR1 and CDR2: LNHDA, SQIVND (reference sequence).

The chain uses TRBV30 and TRBJ2-7; 7 positions match TRBD2. Germline loops: CDR1 GTSNPN, CDR2 SVGIG (reference sequence). The trim removed 2 bases at V and 5 bases at J, leaving 6 bases unmatched. This CDR3 is built from 13 residues. The CDR3 is CAWSRGSGDEQYF. Here the CDR3 DNA reads TGTGCCTGGAGTCGCGGGAGTGGAGACGAGCAGTACTTC.

The chain employs TRBV13 and TRBJ2-7; possibly TRBD2 for D (6 bases). This CDR3 has 15 residues. V was clipped by 5 bases and J by 3 bases, with 17 bases between them. Germline V gene data show CDR1 as PRHDT and CDR2 as FYEKMQ (reference sequence). This CDR3 is CASSLLSGNDYEQYF. CDR3 sequence (DNA): TGTGCCAGCAGCCTCCTTAGCGGAAATGACTACGAGCAGTACTTC.

J is TRBJ2-5 and V is TRBV10-2; no clear D. TRBJ2-7 explains the end of the DNA better; the J call may be wrong. The CDR3 extends over 13 amino acids. Germline V gene sequence: CDR1 WSHSY, CDR2 SAAADI. In DNA form, the CDR3 reads TGCGCCAGCAGTGAGCACTTTTCCTACGAGCAGTACTTC. Residues: CASSEHFSYEQYF.

The chain employs TRBV29-1 and TRBJ2-1; 10 bases line up with TRBD1. The CDR3 totals 13 residues. Germline-derived CDR1 and CDR2 are SQVTM and ANQGSEA. The V and J ends lost 6 bases and 4 bases, in that order; junction bases with no gene match: 3. CDR3 sequence reads: CSVWTGGYNEQFF. CDR3 coding DNA: TGCAGCGTGTGGACAGGGGGTTACAATGAGCAGTTCTTC.